The clone carrying this T cell receptor (beta chain) has more than one count but fewer than ten. Its specificity is unknown. The record originates from a study of T cells in Graves' hyperthyroidism and ophthalmopathy. Study-level findings and limits: Most clonotypes expanded in thyroid above 0.001 were likewise present in blood. Ophthalmopathy was predicted by the model a median of roughly 6.6 months ahead of onset. Patients with ophthalmopathy were separated from those with stable hyperthyroidism by a 13 V-J model.

The germline gives CDR1 SEHNR, CDR2 FQNEAQ (reference sequence). CDR3 length equals 13 residues. The germline V and J ends were trimmed by 5 bases and 12 bases, with 19 bases remaining between them. The investigators amplified TCR beta CDR3 regions from RNA transcripts. A set of HTBI primers served as the primers for a first-round RT-PCR of the TCR CDR3. From the multiplex PCR reads, TCRdb called clonotypes with MiXCR, one entry per CDR3 protein. The profile shows just over 550,000 distinct CDR3 sequences, around 45% of them singletons. The diagnostic basis comprised clinical symptoms, serum thyroxine and TRAb, thyroid ultrasound and orbital computed tomography.

The specimen was peripheral blood or thyroid tissue (not recorded which). This TCR was sampled from a woman aged 18-29 years with Graves' hyperthyroidism. The chain uses TRBV7-9 and TRBJ1-1, with D unresolved. CDR3 in amino acids: CASSQVGTVGTFF. CDR3 in DNA: TGTGCCAGCAGCCAAGTCGGCACCGTTGGTACTTTCTTT.